Below, one TCR beta chain is given with its context. Its target is not known. This CDR3 is built from 13 residues. V was clipped by 4 bases and J by 4 bases, with 8 bases between them. Germline V gives CDR1 SNHLY, CDR2 FYNNEI. The data derive from a study of cytomegalovirus exposure and HLA in healthy donors. Overall study findings and caveats: Rare TCR sequences predominated, though certain public TCRs were found in many donors. The study dropped some indistinguishable V segments, TRBV6-2 and TRBV6-3 among them. TCR beta chain V- and J-gene trimming was linked, in a later analysis, to a missense variant in DCLRE1C.

The PCR made use of 60 Vbeta and 13 Jbeta primers. Assay: immunoSEQ multiplex PCR; the TCRdb copy retains only in-frame clones and omits some. The table has over 110,000 clones, roughly 76% seen once. The chain recombines TRBV2 with TRBJ1-3; D gene unclear. The sequence was collected from a woman aged 40 to 49 in good health and CMV-seronegative. The source material was PBMCs. This CDR3 is CASSGASGNTIYF. The CDR3 coding sequence is TGTGCCAGCAGTGGGGCATCAGGAAACACCATATATTTT.